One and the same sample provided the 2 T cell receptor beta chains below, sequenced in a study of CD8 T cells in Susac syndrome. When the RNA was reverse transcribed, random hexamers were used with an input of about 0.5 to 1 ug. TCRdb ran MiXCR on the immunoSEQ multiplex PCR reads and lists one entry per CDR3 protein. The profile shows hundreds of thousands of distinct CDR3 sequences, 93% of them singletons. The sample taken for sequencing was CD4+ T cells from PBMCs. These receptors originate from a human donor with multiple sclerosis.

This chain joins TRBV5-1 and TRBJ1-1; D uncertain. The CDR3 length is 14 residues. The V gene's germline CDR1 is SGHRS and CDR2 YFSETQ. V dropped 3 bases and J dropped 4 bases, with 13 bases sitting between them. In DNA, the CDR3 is TGCGCCAGCAGCTCGGCGCCGGGGAGCACTGAAGCTTTCTTT. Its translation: CASSSAPGSTEAFF.

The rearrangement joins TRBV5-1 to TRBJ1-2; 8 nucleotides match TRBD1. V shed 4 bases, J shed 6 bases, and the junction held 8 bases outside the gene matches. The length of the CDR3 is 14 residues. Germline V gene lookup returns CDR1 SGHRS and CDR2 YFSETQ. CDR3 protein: CASSPGTGRDGYTF. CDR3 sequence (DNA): TGCGCCAGCAGCCCCGGGACAGGCCGCGATGGCTACACCTTC.